The clone carrying this T cell receptor beta chain came up a few times. What it recognizes is unknown. A mixed TRB-A/B primer pool amplified rearranged TRB by multiplex touch-down PCR. MiXCR was run by TCRdb on the multiplex PCR reads, yielding one entry per CDR3 protein. The repertoire consists of roughly 12,000 distinct CDR3 sequences, with under 30% occurring once and the leading ten covering 1.5% to 2%. The sample comes from a study of T cell repertoires in aging, cancer and after chemotherapy. Study-wide findings and caveats: No conclusions about immunological memory after chemotherapy can be drawn from the repertoire data. Untreated cancer patients had significantly lower blood TCR diversity than age-matched healthy donors.

Amplification of TCR beta used genomic DNA extracted from peripheral blood. V shed 4 bases and J 3 bases; nucleotides not matched to a gene: 6. This CDR3 spans 15 amino acids. Per germline, CDR1 MNHEY and CDR2 SVGAGI. This chain connects TRBV6-5 to TRBJ1-2, with 9 bases matching TRBD1. Sample: blood. The source of this sequence is a human donor in good health. CDR3 sequence reads: CASSFRTGVYYGYTF. The CDR3, as DNA: TGTGCCAGCAGTTTTAGGACAGGGGTGTACTATGGCTACACCTTC.